This T cell receptor (beta chain) was captured in a study of blood T cell repertoires in COVID-19 (dated by TCRdb to 2019 to 2021). Study-level background: The collaborator samples originated in the United States, Italy and Spain and spanned the acute and convalescent phases of COVID-19. The material from the prospective study consisted of cDNA or gDNA derived from T cells, B-cell-depleted T cells, or PBMCs. The dataset comprised deeply sampled blood TCRbeta repertoires from subjects exposed to, actively infected with, or recovered from COVID-19. The repertoires were made available in a free public database intended to serve as a resource for research on the immune response to SARS-CoV-2. The samples were drawn from two sources: the first 160 participants of the ongoing ImmuneRACE study, and some 1,300 subjects contributed by 6 global collaborators. Nearly every sample came with metadata listing a de-identified subject ID, COVID-19 status, age in years and sex. Where available, HLA class I and class II types were obtained from metadata supplied by the sample provider rather than from assay-based typing. Results and caveats for the whole study, not just this receptor: The quantity of clinical and demographic metadata differed by source and by participant and was supplied without curation.

Participants in the prospective study were enrolled through a virtual design, were aged roughly 18 to 95 years, and lived in roughly 26 United States geographic areas. To assign participants to cohorts, the prospective study relied on clinical history that participants themselves reported in a screening survey and a study questionnaire. In the prospective study, whole blood, serum and a nasopharyngeal or oropharyngeal swab were collected from each participant by mobile phlebotomists. Prospective study participants could optionally give additional blood draws and questionnaires over an approximately two-month period. Blood samples from the prospective study were shipped frozen or at room temperature prior to DNA extraction. The immunoSEQ Assay, a bias-controlled multiplex PCR, was used to amplify TCRbeta CDR3 regions from genomic DNA. The original methods were these. Within the assay, amplification of reference gene primers was used to estimate how many nucleated cells each sample contained. To quantify the absolute abundance of each unique TCRbeta CDR3 rearrangement, sequence reads were collapsed and filtered. For each sample, productive Simpson clonality was calculated by taking the square root of Simpson's diversity index across productive rearrangements. This is the immuneACCESS table as TCRdb keeps it, with only in-frame sequences that have V and J called. A part of the clones is gone; compared with another copy, unresolved V genes explain less than half, and the rest is unexplained. The DNA was the basis for D and trimming; V, J and clone size are from that table. Across this sample there are some 230,000 clones, with about four fifths seen only once. The ten largest account for approximately 1.3% of the sample.

V loses 10 bases at its end and J loses 5 bases; junction bases beyond the gene matches: 9. Including cysteine and phenylalanine, the CDR3 has 13 amino acids. Of all the DNA, just the CDR3 is kept, 39 bases in frame from base 1. Via the germline V gene, CDR1 is SNHLY and CDR2 FYNNEI. Points on this clone: The antigen it binds to is not known. No clone much larger than this one lies a single base away; base qualities are absent.

Sequencing was done on a sample of PBMCs or T cells enriched from blood (not recorded which). Recombination connected TRBV2 to TRBJ1-1, and 8 junctional nucleotides match TRBD1. This sequence originates from a woman aged 40 to 49 with acute COVID-19. The DNA sequence is TGTGCCAAAACTGGACAGGGTGAAACTGAAGCTTTCTTT. It codes for CAKTGQGETEAFF.